This T cell receptor (beta chain) was obtained from a study of PD-1 blockade in classical Hodgkin lymphoma. V gave up 8 bases and J gave up 4 bases; unmatched junction bases: 15. CDR3 length equals 18 residues. Looked up from germline, CDR1 is MDHEN and CDR2 is SYDVKM. As concerns this clone: Its antigen is still unknown.

No patient escaped relapse after autologous stem cell transplantation, and brentuximab vedotin exposure varied. Assay: immunoSEQ multiplex PCR; the TCRdb copy retains only in-frame clones and omits some. The repertoire consists of tens of thousands of clones, with over 60% occurring once and the leading ten covering approximately 15%. Study-level findings and limits: Whoever responded completely had baseline diversity much like that seen in newly diagnosed patients.

The chain is built from TRBV28 and TRBJ2-1; the match to TRBD2 covers 12 bases. The specimen comprised peripheral blood mononuclear cells (PBMCs), sampled at baseline. The sequence came from a human donor with classical Hodgkin lymphoma. This CDR3 is CASQRLAGVVVGYNEQFF. In DNA form, the CDR3 reads TGTGCCAGCCAAAGACTAGCGGGAGTAGTAGTGGGGTACAATGAGCAGTTCTTC.